One sample yielded the 19 T cell receptor beta chains listed below, sequenced in a study of CD8 T cells in Susac syndrome. When the RNA was reverse transcribed, random hexamers were used with an input of about 0.5 to 1 ug. TCRdb reanalysed the immunoSEQ multiplex PCR reads using MiXCR and keeps one entry per CDR3 protein. The sample shows 2,400 or so distinct CDR3 sequences, roughly four fifths of them seen only once. Staining for CD27 and CD45RA defined the memory subsets used in TEMRA sorting. Input material: CD8+ TEMRA cells from PBMCs. Specified subset: FACS-sorted terminally differentiated effector memory CD8+ T cells re-expressing CD45RA (CD8+ TEMRA). The source of these receptors is a human donor with Susac syndrome.

This chain links TRBV27 with TRBJ2-2; D is unclear. In germline, CDR1 is MNHEY, CDR2 SMNVEV (reference sequence). V lost 5 bases and J 7 bases, leaving 11 bases between the germline ends. The CDR3 has 13 residues. The CDR3 here is CASSPWTDGELFF. The CDR3 DNA follows: TGTGCCAGCAGTCCATGGACGGACGGGGAGCTGTTTTTT.

The chain links TRBV6-2 or TRBV6-3 to TRBJ1-6; tentative D call: TRBD1 (5 bases). V was trimmed by 7 bases and J by 5 bases, leaving 18 bases between them. The CDR3 loop spans 16 amino acids. Germline V gene lookup returns CDR1 MNHEY and CDR2 SVGEGT. CDR3: CASISDEATDNSPLHF. The DNA of the CDR3 is TGTGCCAGCATCTCGGACGAGGCGACAGATAATTCACCCCTCCACTTT.

This clonotype was seen a few times. The V and J genes are TRBV7-2 and TRBJ1-1; D is unclear. The CDR3 length is 12 residues. CDR1 is SGHTA and CDR2 is FQGNSA in the germline V gene. V shed 4 bases and J shed 8 bases, with 11 bases lying between them. CDR3 amino acids: CASSSVFGEAFF. The CDR3 coding sequence is TGTGCCAGCAGCTCCGTGTTCGGGGAAGCTTTCTTT.

The chain uses TRBV18 and TRBJ2-3, with TRBD1 identical over 8 bases. This CDR3 spans 16 amino acids. CDR1 is KGHSH and CDR2 is LQKENI in the germline V gene. The junction had 10 bases not matched to a gene; V was cut back by 6 bases and J by 2 bases. The CDR3 protein is CASSRTGWWSTDTQYF. CDR3 nucleotides: TGTGCCAGCTCCCGGACAGGGTGGTGGTCCACAGATACGCAGTATTTT.

The rearrangement uses TRBV20-1 and TRBJ1-6; 7 positions match TRBD1. CDR3 length: 14 amino acids. V trimming: 3 bases; J trimming: 6 bases; junction bases outside the gene matches: 5. Germline CDR1 is DFQATT and CDR2 is SNEGSKA (reference sequence). The CDR3: CSARLGQINSPLHF. The CDR3 DNA is TGCAGTGCTAGGCTGGGACAGATTAATTCACCCCTCCACTTT.

This chain joins TRBV13 and TRBJ2-7; D is uncertain. Per the germline V gene, CDR1 is PRHDT and CDR2 is FYEKMQ (reference sequence). There are 16 residues in the CDR3. V lost 5 bases and J 2 bases, leaving 19 bases between the germline ends. CDR3 loop: CASSPLTGPSPYEQYF. The CDR3 DNA is TGTGCCAGCAGCCCCCTAACCGGGCCAAGCCCCTACGAGCAGTACTTC.

With respect to this clonotype: A much larger clone differs by one base, so this may be a read error. The chain uses TRBV10-2 and TRBJ2-5; 9 bases fit TRBD1. Germline V CDR1 and CDR2: WSHSY, SAAADI. The CDR3 loop spans 14 amino acids. With V trimmed by 8 bases and J by 5 bases, 9 bases remained unmatched. CDR3: CASLGTGCMETQYF. The CDR3 nucleotides read TGCGCCAGCCTCGGGACAGGGTGTATGGAGACCCAGTACTTC.

CDR3 residues: CATSNPGGATDTQYF. The CDR3 DNA is TGTGCCACCAGCAACCCGGGAGGGGCCACAGATACGCAGTATTTT. The rearrangement uses TRBV15 and TRBJ2-3; the match to TRBD2 covers 8 bases. The CDR3 runs 15 residues. V gave up 4 bases and J gave up 2 bases; unmatched junction bases: 5. Germline CDR1 LNHNV, CDR2 YYDKDF (reference sequence).

The genes are TRBV12-3 or TRBV12-4 and TRBJ2-3; D may be TRBD1 or TRBD2 (6 bases each). The CDR3 spans 13 residues. The V and J ends lost 8 bases and 6 bases respectively, with 15 bases between them. Here the CDR3 DNA reads TGTGCCAGCTTAAAGGGGGGTCAGGATACGCAGTATTTT. Amino acid sequence: CASLKGGQDTQYF.

Sample share makes this clonotype large. The chain combines TRBV5-6 with TRBJ2-7; tentatively, D is TRBD2 (5 bases). Per germline, CDR1 SGHDT and CDR2 YYEEEE. This CDR3 contains 11 residues. V was shortened by 3 bases and J by 7 bases, with 8 bases between the two germline ends. The CDR3 sequence is CASSWSGEQYF. DNA of the CDR3: TGTGCCAGCAGCTGGTCGGGAGAGCAGTACTTC.

Of note for this clonotype: Just one base apart from a much larger clone, this may be a read error. The chain links TRBV28 to TRBJ2-7; 7 positions agree with TRBD1. Germline V CDR1 and CDR2: MDHEN, SYDVKM. The CDR3 is 15 residues long. The CDR3 DNA sequence: TGTGCCTGCAGCCGGGCGGGTGACAGGGCCTACGAGCAGTACTTC. Protein product: CACSRAGDRAYEQYF.

The CDR3 protein is CASSSEGNTEAFF. For the CDR3, the DNA is TGTGCCAGCAGCTCCGAAGGAAACACTGAAGCTTTCTTT. The rearrangement joins TRBV13 to TRBJ1-1; D unclear. From germline, CDR1 is PRHDT and CDR2 FYEKMQ (reference sequence). V was pared by 4 bases and J by 2 bases, with 8 bases between. This CDR3 contains 13 residues. The variable domain in full, completed from reference TRBV13 and TRBJ1-1, reads AAGVIQSPRHLIKEKRETATLKCYPIPRHDTVYWYQQGPGQDPQFLISFYEKMQSDKGSIPDRFSAQQFSDYHSELNMSSLELGDSALYFCASSSEGNTEAFFGQGTRLTVV.

V and J are TRBV10-2 and TRBJ2-3, with D perhaps TRBD2 (6 bases). From germline, CDR1 is WSHSY and CDR2 SAAADI. CDR3 length: 14 residues. V was pared by 4 bases and J by 2 bases, with 10 bases between. This chain's CDR3 is CASSGDSSTDTQYF. In nucleotides, the CDR3 is TGCGCCAGCAGTGGGGACTCTTCCACAGATACGCAGTATTTT.

This clonotype was seen a handful of times. This chain uses TRBV20-1 with TRBJ2-3; D might be TRBD1 (6 bases). The CDR3 extends over 15 amino acids. Germline V gene data show CDR1 as DFQATT and CDR2 as SNEGSKA (reference sequence). Trimming stripped 0 bases from V and 2 bases from J, with 12 bases between. CDR3 sequence: CSARDFAGATDTQYF. In DNA, the CDR3 is TGCAGTGCTAGAGATTTCGCAGGGGCCACAGATACGCAGTATTTT.

The genes are TRBV28 and TRBJ2-2, with D possibly being TRBD1 (5 bases). V lost 6 bases and J 1 base, leaving 12 bases between the germline ends. The CDR3 is made up of 15 amino acids. Germline V gives CDR1 MDHEN, CDR2 SYDVKM. The CDR3 DNA sequence: TGTGCCAGCAGCGAGGACATTTTGAACACCGGGGAGCTGTTTTTT. Its protein is CASSEDILNTGELFF.

The chain employs TRBV20-1 and TRBJ2-7; maybe TRBD1 (6 bases). Germline values: CDR1 DFQATT, CDR2 SNEGSKA (reference sequence). The V and J ends lost 5 bases and 5 bases respectively, with 16 bases between them. CDR3 length: 13 amino acids. CDR3 DNA sequence: TGCAGTGCTCGGAAACAGGGTTTCCACGAGCAGTACTTC. Translating it yields CSARKQGFHEQYF.

This clonotype was found once. Without the conserved terminal phenylalanine or tryptophan, this CDR3 likely stems from a read error. V is TRBV12-5 and J is TRBJ2-1; D may be TRBD1 (5 bases). Germline CDR1 reads LGHNT; CDR2 reads FRNRAP. The ends were cut back, 4 bases at V and 7 bases at J, with 14 bases in the middle. This CDR3 is built from 14 residues. CDR3 loop: CASGSQGTENEQFL. The DNA for the CDR3 is TGTGCTAGTGGTTCCCAGGGTACGGAGAATGAGCAGTTCTTG.

V usage is TRBV5-6 and J usage is TRBJ1-5; D is uncertain. Between the trimmed V and J ends, which lost 2 bases and 7 bases, there was a span of 7 bases. The CDR3 has 12 amino acids. Germline loops: CDR1 SGHDT, CDR2 YYEEEE. The CDR3 loop reads CASSFQQQPQHF. The CDR3 bases are TGTGCCAGCAGCTTTCAGCAGCAGCCCCAGCATTTT.

This clonotype appeared once. The V and J genes are TRBV2 and TRBJ2-3; D gene ambiguous. Germline V gene data show CDR1 as SNHLY and CDR2 as FYNNEI. Trimming removed 2 bases at V and 12 bases at J, with 15 bases between. This CDR3 contains 13 residues. CDR3 nucleotide sequence: TGTGCCAGCAGTGAACGGAGCACAGATAGTCAGTATTTT. Translated, it gives CASSERSTDSQYF.